This T cell receptor beta chain was identified in a study of a mutant IDH1 vaccine in newly diagnosed glioma (dated by TCRdb to 2020 to 2022). Looking at the study overall: The roughly 30 treated patients were around 60% male and about 40% female, with a mean age of 40.4 years. Prior to enrollment, patients had been given standard therapy consisting of radiotherapy alone, temozolomide alone, or radiochemotherapy with temozolomide, with the combination given to most patients. For exploratory analyses, around 26 treated patients had longitudinal TCRB deep sequencing done wherever samples were available. Peripheral blood samples were drawn at six visits, namely V03 (baseline), V05, V07, V10, V12 and V13.

In the case of this clone: Its specific antigen is unknown. Base quality data are lacking; no much larger clone is found one base away.

This specimen's time point label, interpreted: baseline, week 1 (first vaccination visit). What the treatment or condition label conveys for this sample: pre-vaccination baseline after standard-of-care therapy. Donors had newly diagnosed WHO grade 3 or 4 IDH1-mutant astrocytomas with loss of nuclear ATRX. The samples were drawn from NOA16, a multicentre, single-arm, open-label phase I trial in Germany that tested a mutant IDH1 peptide vaccine in humans for the first time. Blood drawn at visit V03 was used as the baseline sample for immunogenicity testing. Genomic DNA for TCRB sequencing was extracted from EDTA blood using the DNeasy Blood and Tissue Kit. Library method: the immunoSEQ multiplex PCR assay. The hsTCRB Kit was used according to the manufacturer's protocol to amplify rearranged TCR beta chain sequences. An Illumina MiSeq was used to sequence the TCRB libraries. The study's processing was this. Demultiplexing, trimming and gene mapping were performed with the kit vendor's proprietary platform. Sourced from immuneACCESS, this table was stored by TCRdb with only in-frame sequences that have V and J called. A share of the clones is absent; for the studies checked, an unresolved V gene accounts for under half, and the remainder has no known explanation. V and J calls and clone size are those listed in that table; D and trimming were worked out from the DNA. This sample has about 92,000 clones in its table, and 83% of those were observed once. The ten largest account for 7% to 8% of the sample.

Paper-wide results and their limitations: Pseudoprogression appeared unrelated to alterations in the top peripheral T cell clonotypes detected by TCRB sequencing. Availability determined which PBMC samples were chosen for TCRB deep sequencing. Across multiple MHC alleles, vaccine-induced immune responses were seen in 93.3% of patients. The authors stated that sample limitations prevented analyses of patient blood samples from being reproduced.

V gives up 5 bases and J gives up 1 base, and the segment between their germline ends measures 11 bases. The CDR3 runs 14 residues from the cysteine to the phenylalanine. Just CDR3 DNA is preserved here, 42 bases in frame from base 1. Taken from the germline V gene, the CDR1 and CDR2 loops are SGHVS and FQNEAQ. The TCR comes from a woman between 50 and 59 years old with glioma. Sample: PBMCs, taken from a glioma patient treated with radiotherapy, temozolomide or both. The rearranged chain carries TRBV7-8 and TRBJ1-1; the D gene cannot be resolved reliably. The sequenced DNA is TGTGCCAGCAGCCCACGCGTCGGGAACACTGAAGCTTTCTTT. The resulting protein is CASSPRVGNTEAFF.